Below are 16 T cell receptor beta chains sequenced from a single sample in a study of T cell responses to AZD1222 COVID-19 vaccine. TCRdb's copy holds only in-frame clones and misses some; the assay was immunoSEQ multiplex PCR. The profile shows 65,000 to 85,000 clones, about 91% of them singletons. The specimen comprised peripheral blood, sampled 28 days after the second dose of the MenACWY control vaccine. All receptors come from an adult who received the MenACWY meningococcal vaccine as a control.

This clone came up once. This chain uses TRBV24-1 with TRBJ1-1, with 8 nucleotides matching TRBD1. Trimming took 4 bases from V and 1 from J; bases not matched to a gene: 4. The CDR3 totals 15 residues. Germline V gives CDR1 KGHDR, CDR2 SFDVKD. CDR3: CATSDDRGENTEAFF. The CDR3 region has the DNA TGTGCCACCAGTGACGACAGGGGCGAGAACACTGAAGCTTTCTTT.

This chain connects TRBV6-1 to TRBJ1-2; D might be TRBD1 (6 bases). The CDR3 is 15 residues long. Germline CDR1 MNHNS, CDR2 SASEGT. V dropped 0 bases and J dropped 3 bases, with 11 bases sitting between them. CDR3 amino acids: CASSEAPTGHYGYTF. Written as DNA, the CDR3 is TGTGCCAGCAGTGAAGCGCCTACAGGGCACTATGGCTACACCTTC.

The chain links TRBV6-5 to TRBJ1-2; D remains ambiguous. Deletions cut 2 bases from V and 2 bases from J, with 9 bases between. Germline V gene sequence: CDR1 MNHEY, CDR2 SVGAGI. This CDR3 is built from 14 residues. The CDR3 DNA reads TGTGCCAGCAGTTACAACCACGGGAACTATGGCTACACCTTC. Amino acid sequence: CASSYNHGNYGYTF.

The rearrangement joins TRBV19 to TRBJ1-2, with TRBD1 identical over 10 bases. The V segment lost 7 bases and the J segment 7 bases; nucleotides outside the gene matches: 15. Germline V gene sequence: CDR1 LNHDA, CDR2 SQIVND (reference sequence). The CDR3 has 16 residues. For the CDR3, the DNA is TGTGCCAGTACCAAACCCGGGACAGGGGATGTTGGTGGCTACACCTTC. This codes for CASTKPGTGDVGGYTF.

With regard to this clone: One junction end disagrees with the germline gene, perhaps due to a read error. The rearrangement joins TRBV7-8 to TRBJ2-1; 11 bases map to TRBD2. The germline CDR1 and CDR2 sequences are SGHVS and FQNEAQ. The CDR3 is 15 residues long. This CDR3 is CASSLAGGNYNEQFF. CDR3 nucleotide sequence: TGTGCCAGCAGCCTAGCGGGGGGCAACTACAATGAGCAGTTCTTC.

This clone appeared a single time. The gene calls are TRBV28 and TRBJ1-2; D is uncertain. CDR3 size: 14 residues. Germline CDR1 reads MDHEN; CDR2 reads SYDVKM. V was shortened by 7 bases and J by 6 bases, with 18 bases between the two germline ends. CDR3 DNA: TGTGCCAGCATCCCGCTCATGGCCCAAGATGGCTACACCTTC. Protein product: CASIPLMAQDGYTF.

The CDR3 reads CASSGTGRGVGETQYF. CDR3 nucleotides: TGTGCCAGCAGTGGAACGGGCAGGGGGGTAGGAGAGACCCAGTACTTC. The V gene is TRBV6-1, the J gene TRBJ2-5; a weak D match, TRBD1 (7 bases). CDR3 size: 16 residues. Germline CDR1 is MNHNS and CDR2 is SASEGT. Trimming stripped 4 bases from V and 4 bases from J, with 19 bases between.

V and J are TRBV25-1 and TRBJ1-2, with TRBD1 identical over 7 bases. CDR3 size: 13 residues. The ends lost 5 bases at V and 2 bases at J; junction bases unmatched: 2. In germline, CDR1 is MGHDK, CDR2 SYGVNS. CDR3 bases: TGTGCCAGCAGTATACAGGGGAACTATGGCTACACCTTC. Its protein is CASSIQGNYGYTF.

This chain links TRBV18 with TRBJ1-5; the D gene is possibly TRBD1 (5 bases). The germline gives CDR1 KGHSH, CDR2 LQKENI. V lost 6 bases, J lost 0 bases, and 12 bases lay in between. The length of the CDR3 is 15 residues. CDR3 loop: CASSSRDGSNQPQHF. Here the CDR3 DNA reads TGTGCCAGCTCGTCCCGGGACGGTAGCAATCAGCCCCAGCATTTT. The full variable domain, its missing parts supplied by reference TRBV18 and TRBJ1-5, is NAGVMQNPRHLVRRRGQEARLRCSPMKGHSHVYWYRQLPEEGLKFMVYLQKENIIDESGMPKERFSAEFPKEGPSILRIQQVVRGDSAAYFCASSSRDGSNQPQHFGDGTRLSIL.

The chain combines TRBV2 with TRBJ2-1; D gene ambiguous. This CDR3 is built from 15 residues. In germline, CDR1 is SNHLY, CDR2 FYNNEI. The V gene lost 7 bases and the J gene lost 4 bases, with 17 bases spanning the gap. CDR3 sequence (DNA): TGTGCCAGCACCCTTGGGGTTGGATGGTACAATGAGCAGTTCTTC. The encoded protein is CASTLGVGWYNEQFF.

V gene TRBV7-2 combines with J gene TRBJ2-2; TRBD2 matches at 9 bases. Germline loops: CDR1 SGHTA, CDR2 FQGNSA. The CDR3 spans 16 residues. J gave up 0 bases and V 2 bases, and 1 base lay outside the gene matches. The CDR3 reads CASSLLAGTNTGELFF. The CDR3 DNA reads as TGTGCCAGCAGCTTACTAGCGGGAACGAACACCGGGGAGCTGTTTTTT.

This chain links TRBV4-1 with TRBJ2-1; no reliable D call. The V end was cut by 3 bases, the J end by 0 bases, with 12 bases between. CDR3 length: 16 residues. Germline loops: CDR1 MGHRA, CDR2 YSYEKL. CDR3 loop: CASSQIDLVSYNEQFF. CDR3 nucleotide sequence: TGCGCCAGCAGCCAGATAGACTTAGTCTCCTACAATGAGCAGTTCTTC.

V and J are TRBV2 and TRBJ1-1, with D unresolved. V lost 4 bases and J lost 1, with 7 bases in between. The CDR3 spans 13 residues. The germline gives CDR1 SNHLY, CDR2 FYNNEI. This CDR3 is CASSVARNTEAFF. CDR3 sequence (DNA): TGTGCCAGCAGTGTGGCACGGAACACTGAAGCTTTCTTT.

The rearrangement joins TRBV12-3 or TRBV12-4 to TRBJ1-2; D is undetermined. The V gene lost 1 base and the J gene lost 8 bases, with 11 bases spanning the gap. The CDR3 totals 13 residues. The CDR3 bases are TGTGCCAGCAGTTTAGGGGGAGCGGGGGGCTACACCTTC. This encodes CASSLGGAGGYTF.

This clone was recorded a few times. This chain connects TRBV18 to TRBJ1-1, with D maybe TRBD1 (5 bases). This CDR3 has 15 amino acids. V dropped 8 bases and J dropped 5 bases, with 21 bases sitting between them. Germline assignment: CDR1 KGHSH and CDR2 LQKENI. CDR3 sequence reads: CASAQERDETTEAFF. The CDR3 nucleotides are TGTGCCAGCGCACAGGAGAGGGATGAAACAACTGAAGCTTTCTTT.

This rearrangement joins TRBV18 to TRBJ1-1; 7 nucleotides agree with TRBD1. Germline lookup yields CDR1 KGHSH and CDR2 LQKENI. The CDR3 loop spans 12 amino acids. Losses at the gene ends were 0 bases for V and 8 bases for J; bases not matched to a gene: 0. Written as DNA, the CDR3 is TGTGCCAGCTCACCACCGGACAGGGAAGCTTTCTTT. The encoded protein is CASSPPDREAFF.